This T cell receptor (beta chain) appears in the sequencing data of a study of cytomegalovirus exposure and HLA in healthy donors. Study summary: Most genotyped donors, about 81% of around 370, had Caucasian-associated genetic ancestry.

Germline assignment: CDR1 MNHEY and CDR2 SVGAGI. The V gene end was trimmed by 4 bases and the J gene end by 0 bases; junction bases not matched to a gene: 7. This CDR3 spans 16 amino acids. General study points: Later findings reportedly placed an Asian-associated ancestry cluster below the roughly 690-donor mean for N-insertions. The study had only CMV serostatus as immune exposure information.

60 Vbeta and 13 Jbeta primers were used in PCR. Some clones are missing from TCRdb's copy, which holds only in-frame ones; the method was immunoSEQ multiplex PCR. The sample contains about 190,000 clones, around 67% of which appear only once. Despite likely unrecorded immune exposures, the donors were nominally healthy at the time of sampling. To note about this clone: Its antigen is unidentified.

This chain connects TRBV6-5 to TRBJ2-7, with 9 bases lining up with TRBD1. The sample consisted of PBMCs. The TCR comes from a woman in her 30s in good health and CMV-seropositive. The CDR3 loop reads CASSSIPGQGSYEQYF. CDR3 DNA: TGTGCCAGCAGTTCCATCCCGGGACAGGGCTCCTACGAGCAGTACTTC.